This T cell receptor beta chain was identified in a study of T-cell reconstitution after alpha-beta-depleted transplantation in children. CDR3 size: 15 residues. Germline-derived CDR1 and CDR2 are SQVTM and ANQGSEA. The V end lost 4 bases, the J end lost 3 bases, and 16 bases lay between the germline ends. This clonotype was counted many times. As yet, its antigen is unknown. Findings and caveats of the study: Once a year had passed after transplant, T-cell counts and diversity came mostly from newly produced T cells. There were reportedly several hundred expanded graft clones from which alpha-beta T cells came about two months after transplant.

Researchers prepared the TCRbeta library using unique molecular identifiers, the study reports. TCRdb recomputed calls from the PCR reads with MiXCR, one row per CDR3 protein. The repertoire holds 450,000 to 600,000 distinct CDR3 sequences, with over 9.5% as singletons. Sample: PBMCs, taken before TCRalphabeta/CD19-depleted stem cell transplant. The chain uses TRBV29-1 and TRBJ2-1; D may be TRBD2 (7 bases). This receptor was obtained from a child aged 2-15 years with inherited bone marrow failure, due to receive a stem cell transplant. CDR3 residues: CSVVGASGHYNEQFF. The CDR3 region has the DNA TGCAGCGTTGTGGGGGCTAGCGGCCACTACAATGAGCAGTTCTTC.